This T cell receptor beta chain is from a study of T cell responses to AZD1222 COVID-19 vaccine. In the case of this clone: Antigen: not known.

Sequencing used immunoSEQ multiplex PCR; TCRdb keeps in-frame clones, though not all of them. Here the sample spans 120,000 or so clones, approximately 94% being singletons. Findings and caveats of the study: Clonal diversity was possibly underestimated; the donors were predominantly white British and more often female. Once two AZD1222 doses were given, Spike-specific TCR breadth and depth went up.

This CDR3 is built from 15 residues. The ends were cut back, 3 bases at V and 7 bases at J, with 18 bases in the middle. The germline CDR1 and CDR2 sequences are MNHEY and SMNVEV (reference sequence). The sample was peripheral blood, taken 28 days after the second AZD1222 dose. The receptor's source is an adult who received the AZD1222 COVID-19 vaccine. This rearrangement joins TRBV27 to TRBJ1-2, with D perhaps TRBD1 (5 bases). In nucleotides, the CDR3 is TGTGCCAGCAGTTTTTTTACAGCCGGGGGTGGTGGCTACACCTTC. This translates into CASSFFTAGGGGYTF.